This TCR beta chain was sequenced for a study of glioma-infiltrating T cells. The iRepertoire nested amplicon-rescue multiplex PCR amplified TCR alpha and beta CDR3s from RNA. TCRdb reprocessed the multiplex PCR reads via MiXCR and lists one record per CDR3 protein. This table holds about 94,000 distinct CDR3 sequences, about 25% found once. V shed 4 bases and J shed 5 bases, with 15 bases lying between them. The germline CDR1 and CDR2 sequences are SGHDT and YYEEEE. This CDR3 comprises 14 residues. A note on this clonotype: The antigen is unknown.

Overall study results and limits: Above-expected tissue-blood divergence occurred in all gliomas, most in low-grade ones. Very few CDR3 sequences were shared between tissue and blood.

The chain carries TRBV5-6 and TRBJ1-1, with D unresolved. The sequence was obtained from a human donor with low-grade glioma or glioblastoma, undergoing nonglioma brain surgery, or in good health (not recorded which). Sequencing was performed on glioma tissue, nonneoplastic brain tissue, or PBMCs (not recorded which). The CDR3, as DNA: TGTGCCAGCAGCCTGGGCGGGGATCGGACTGAAGCTTTCTTT. It codes for CASSLGGDRTEAFF.